The 20 T cell receptor beta chains below all came from one sample that was sequenced in a study of blood T cells in healthy people across ages. PCR was performed a second time for about 6 to 12 cycles using a sample-barcoded 5' primer and a J-beta primer mix. A single record per CDR3 protein comes from TCRdb applying MiXCR to the 5' RACE reads. The sample includes approximately 490,000 distinct CDR3 sequences, less than 25% of them seen just once. The same sample was also used in a study of T cells of mothers and their children.

The sample was blood. The source of these receptors is a boy between 5 and 17 years old in good health.

The chain combines TRBV11-2 with TRBJ2-7; a possible D gene is TRBD1 (6 bases). Germline CDR1 SGHAT, CDR2 FQNNGV. The CDR3 is 13 amino acids. V was pared by 3 bases and J by 4 bases, with 10 bases between. The DNA of the CDR3 is TGTGCCAGCAGCTTTACAGGGAATTACGAGCAGTACTTC. Translated, it gives CASSFTGNYEQYF.

This chain uses TRBV20-1 with TRBJ2-3, with TRBD1 identical over 7 bases. The germline gives CDR1 DFQATT, CDR2 SNEGSKA (reference sequence). There are 12 residues in the CDR3. With 3 bases clipped from V and 7 bases from J, the junction kept 4 bases outside the gene matches. Written as DNA, the CDR3 is TGCAGTGCTAGGCCAGGGGGAAATACGCAGTATTTT. Translating it yields CSARPGGNTQYF.

There are a few counts of this clonotype. V is TRBV29-1 and J is TRBJ2-7; D possibly corresponds to TRBD1 (6 bases). This CDR3 comprises 13 residues. In germline, CDR1 is SQVTM, CDR2 ANQGSEA. Trimming cost V 4 bases and J 9 bases, with 19 bases left between them. Written as DNA, the CDR3 is TGCAGCGTTGCCACCCAGGGACGAGGGGGGCAGTACTTC. Its protein is CSVATQGRGGQYF.

This clonotype has at least ten counts. The J gene is TRBJ1-4, the V gene TRBV10-3; possible D gene TRBD1, 5 bases. Per the germline V gene, CDR1 is ENHRY and CDR2 is SYGVKD. The CDR3 sequence is 14 residues long. Trimming removed 11 bases from V and 5 bases from J, with 18 bases in between. The CDR3 is CASQGPGLNEKLFF. The CDR3 bases are TGTGCCTCCCAGGGACCCGGCCTGAATGAAAAACTGTTTTTT.

V and J are TRBV29-1 and TRBJ2-1, with D uncertain. This CDR3 is built from 13 residues. Trimming removed 4 bases from V and 5 bases from J, with 12 bases in between. Germline lookup yields CDR1 SQVTM and CDR2 ANQGSEA. The CDR3: CSVGAYPHNEQFF. For the CDR3, the DNA is TGCAGCGTTGGAGCCTATCCCCACAATGAGCAGTTCTTC.

This clonotype was counted many times. This chain links TRBV7-3 with TRBJ1-1; 8 positions match TRBD1. Germline V gene lookup returns CDR1 SGHTA and CDR2 FQGTGA. There are 17 residues in the CDR3. V lost 2 bases to trimming and J lost 2 bases; unmatched junction nucleotides: 10. DNA of the CDR3: TGTGCCAGCAGCTTAGCCCGGGACAGGCTTGGCAACACTGAAGCTTTCTTT. Amino acid sequence: CASSLARDRLGNTEAFF.

This clonotype turned up a few times. This sequence joins TRBV15 and TRBJ2-7, with D perhaps assigned TRBD1 or TRBD2 (5 bases each). Trimming removed 0 bases from V and 0 bases from J, with 9 bases in between. CDR1 is LNHNV, CDR2 YYDKDF, per germline (reference sequence). The CDR3 runs 15 residues. DNA of the CDR3: TGTGCCACCAGCAGAGACAGGGAGAGCTCCTACGAGCAGTACTTC. This translates into CATSRDRESSYEQYF.

This chain links TRBV6-2 or TRBV6-3 with TRBJ2-5; the D is unclear. V was shortened by 4 bases and J by 11 bases, with 17 bases between the two germline ends. From germline, CDR1 is MNHEY and CDR2 SVGEGT. The CDR3 has 13 amino acids. The CDR3 protein is CASSFTESYQQYF. The CDR3 DNA reads as TGTGCCAGCAGTTTCACAGAATCCTACCAGCAGTACTTC.

This clonotype came up a few times. This CDR3 reads CAISDSETYEQYF. DNA for the CDR3: TGTGCCATCAGTGACTCAGAAACCTACGAGCAGTACTTC. The chain has TRBV10-3 and TRBJ2-1; D gene unclear. The J call is uncertain, as TRBJ2-7 better fits the DNA end. This CDR3 comprises 13 residues. The germline CDR1 and CDR2 sequences are ENHRY and SYGVKD.

The genes are TRBV7-9 and TRBJ1-1; possible D gene TRBD1, 5 bases. The V and J ends lost 1 base and 3 bases respectively, with 12 bases between them. The CDR3 runs 15 residues. CDR1 is SEHNR, CDR2 FQNEAQ, per germline (reference sequence). CDR3 nucleotides: TGTGCCAGCAGCTTAGAAGGGGCGCGGGACACTGAAGCTTTCTTT. Amino acids: CASSLEGARDTEAFF.

This chain uses TRBV10-3 with TRBJ2-3; 10 bases fit TRBD2. After removal of 4 bases from V and 2 bases from J, the junction contained 6 bases not matched to a gene. The CDR3 consists of 16 residues. Germline V lookup: CDR1 ENHRY, CDR2 SYGVKD. The CDR3 bases are TGTGCCATCAGTGCGACTAGCGGGCGACACACAGATACGCAGTATTTT. This gives the protein CAISATSGRHTDTQYF.

The chain combines TRBV7-9 with TRBJ2-3, with D possibly being TRBD1 (6 bases). Looked up from germline, CDR1 is SEHNR and CDR2 is FQNEAQ (reference sequence). Trimming pared 6 bases from V and 5 bases from J, leaving 9 bases between. The CDR3 sequence is 12 residues long. As DNA, the CDR3 is TGTGCCAGCAGAATACAGGGAGATACGCAGTATTTT. Amino acid sequence: CASRIQGDTQYF.

The chain carries TRBV21-1 and TRBJ2-3; the table's D call, TRBD2, was not checked against the DNA. TRBV21-1 is labeled a pseudogene. The CDR3 extends over 17 amino acids. The CDR3 DNA reads TGTGCCAGCACGTCCACTGAGGGGAACTATCGGACAGATACGCAGTATTTT. Amino acids: CASTSTEGNYRTDTQYF.

This clonotype was observed at least ten times. The rearrangement joins TRBV6-2 or TRBV6-3 to TRBJ2-3, with TRBD2 matching 11 bases. There are 15 residues in the CDR3. Germline loops: CDR1 MNHEY, CDR2 SVGEGT. V shed 0 bases and J 4 bases; nucleotides not matched to a gene: 0. CDR3 loop: CASSYSTSGADTQYF. The CDR3 DNA is TGTGCCAGCAGTTACTCGACTAGCGGGGCAGATACGCAGTATTTT.

The CDR3 DNA is TGTGCCACCAGTGACCATTCCGGGACAGGGTTAAACAATGAGCAGTTCTTC. Translation gives CATSDHSGTGLNNEQFF. This sequence joins TRBV24-1 and TRBJ2-1; TRBD1 matches at 9 bases. CDR1 is KGHDR and CDR2 is SFDVKD in the germline V gene. The CDR3 is made up of 17 amino acids. The trim removed 4 bases at V and 5 bases at J, leaving 11 bases unmatched.

The CDR3 sequence is CASSQDRVPTEAFF. CDR3 nucleotide sequence: TGCGCCAGCAGCCAAGACAGGGTCCCTACTGAAGCTTTCTTT. The rearrangement links TRBV4-1 to TRBJ1-1; maybe TRBD1 (5 bases). This CDR3 contains 14 residues. V lost 0 bases and J 5 bases, leaving 10 bases between the germline ends. CDR1 is MGHRA, CDR2 YSYEKL, per germline.

In DNA, the CDR3 is TGTGCCAGCAGTAAAGGGCCGGGCACCGGGGAGCTGTTTTTT. It encodes CASSKGPGTGELFF. The rearrangement links TRBV3-1 to TRBJ2-2; no firm D call. The CDR3 is 14 amino acids. CDR1 and CDR2 (germline): LGHDT, YNNKEL (reference sequence). V lost 6 bases and J lost 4, with 12 bases in between.

The J gene is TRBJ2-6, the V gene TRBV6-1, with D possibly being TRBD2 (5 bases). Germline CDR1 reads MNHNS; CDR2 reads SASEGT. The CDR3 is made up of 16 amino acids. Trimming took 2 bases from V and 0 from J, leaving 8 bases between them. CDR3 DNA sequence: TGTGCCAGCAGTGAATTCGGGGTCTCTGGGGCCAACGTCCTGACTTTC. This translates into CASSEFGVSGANVLTF.

The rearrangement joins TRBV5-6 to TRBJ2-3; D remains unclear. The V end was cut by 3 bases, the J end by 6 bases, with 17 bases between. CDR3 length: 15 residues. Germline V lookup: CDR1 SGHDT, CDR2 YYEEEE. The CDR3 loop reads CASSYPHRSSDTQYF. Written as DNA, the CDR3 is TGTGCCAGCAGCTACCCCCACCGGTCCTCCGATACGCAGTATTTT.

This chain's CDR3 is CASSITGGFNQPQHF. The CDR3, as DNA: TGTGCCAGTAGTATTACGGGCGGCTTCAATCAGCCCCAGCATTTT. The rearrangement uses TRBV19 and TRBJ1-5; D gene ambiguous. This CDR3 contains 15 residues. The germline V gene has CDR1 LNHDA and CDR2 SQIVND (reference sequence). The ends were cut back, 3 bases at V and 3 bases at J, with 12 bases in the middle. The full variable domain, its missing parts supplied by reference TRBV19 and TRBJ1-5, is DGGITQSPKYLFRKEGQNVTLSCEQNLNHDAMYWYRQDPGQGLRLIYYSQIVNDFQKGDIAEGYSVSREKKESFPLTVTSAQKNPTAFYLCASSITGGFNQPQHFGDGTRLSIL.